This T cell receptor beta chain was sequenced for a study of blood T cell repertoires in COVID-19. As for the study in general: Samples representing acute and convalescent COVID-19 were sourced from the United States, Italy and Spain.

CDR3 length equals 13 residues. In the original workflow: Reference gene primers were amplified, and this amplification served to estimate nucleated cell counts. Sequenced by immunoSEQ multiplex PCR; TCRdb stores in-frame clones only, minus some. The D gene and trimming were derived from the DNA, and the V and J assignments and clone size from that table. The data hold over 200,000 clones, with 75% to 90% observed a single time. The sample taken for sequencing was peripheral blood. The source is a human donor in a cohort sampled during active COVID-19. The V and J genes are TRBV21-1 and TRBJ2-1; no DNA check was done on the table's D call, TRBD2. TRBV21-1 is labeled a pseudogene. The CDR3 protein is CASRRRERNEQFF. CDR3 nucleotides: TGTGCCAGCCGGCGGCGGGAGCGGAATGAGCAGTTCTTC.